These 14 T cell receptor beta chains came from one sample sequenced in a study of beta chain features in type 1 diabetes. Study conclusions and caveats: Moderately but significantly shorter TCRB CDR3s were found in Type 1 diabetes patients in all four CD4+ subsets.

For these TCRs, the target antigens are not known. Every isolated RNA sample was fully reverse transcribed, so sequencing captured expressed TCRB transcripts. The table came from immunoSEQ multiplex PCR; TCRdb's copy has only in-frame clones and leaves some out. The sample lists hundreds of thousands of clones; about 14% were seen once. Sequencing used naive CD4+ T cells from blood. These receptors originate from a man aged 18 to 35 with type 1 diabetes.

This clone was observed a handful of times. The J gene is TRBJ2-1, the V gene TRBV9, with 9 bases aligning to TRBD2. V dropped 0 bases and J dropped 4; count of bases not matched to a gene: 8. CDR1 is SGDLS and CDR2 is YYNGEE in the germline V gene. The CDR3 is 17 amino acids. In DNA form, the CDR3 reads TGTGCCAGCAGCGTAGTAGGGGGACTAGCAGAGTACAATGAGCAGTTCTTC. As protein: CASSVVGGLAEYNEQFF.

Only a few counts were recorded for this clone. The V call is TRBV4-1, the J call TRBJ1-6, with D possibly TRBD1 on 6 matching bases. Trimming removed 0 bases at V and 12 bases at J, with 18 bases between. CDR3 length equals 16 residues. CDR1 MGHRA and CDR2 YSYEKL come from the germline V gene. In nucleotides, the CDR3 is TGCGCCAGCAGCCAAGATGGGGGGACACTAGGACGACCCCTCCACTTT. Encoded protein: CASSQDGGTLGRPLHF.

This clone was found a few times. The chain joins TRBV13 to TRBJ2-7; 8 bases align to TRBD1. The germline V gene encodes CDR1 PRHDT and CDR2 FYEKMQ (reference sequence). CDR3 length: 13 residues. V dropped 2 bases and J dropped 7; count of bases not matched to a gene: 4. The CDR3 nucleotides read TGTGCCAGCAGCTTAAACAGGGGGAGTGAGCAGTACTTC. Its translation is CASSLNRGSEQYF.

This chain uses TRBV7-3 with TRBJ2-3, with D maybe TRBD1 (8 bases). This CDR3 has 15 amino acids. Germline V gives CDR1 SGHTA, CDR2 FQGTGA. Trimming removed 5 bases from V and 4 bases from J, with 16 bases in between. The CDR3 coding sequence is TGTGCCAGCAGCCCCCGGACAGGGAGGGCAGATACGCAGTATTTT. Its protein product is CASSPRTGRADTQYF.

This clone appeared once. The rearrangement joins TRBV4-1 to TRBJ1-5; D is ambiguous. V lost 0 bases, J lost 7 bases, and 16 bases lay in between. CDR3 length: 16 amino acids. Germline V gene data show CDR1 as MGHRA and CDR2 as YSYEKL. Here the CDR3 DNA reads TGCGCCAGCAGCCAAGAATTCCCCGCACGACGGCAGCCCCAGCATTTT. Translation: CASSQEFPARRQPQHF.

This clone was seen only a few times. The V call is TRBV5-1, the J call TRBJ1-5, with 9 bases matching TRBD1. Germline V gene data show CDR1 as SGHRS and CDR2 as YFSETQ. Trimming at V came to 0 bases and at J to 6 bases, leaving 4 bases not matched to a gene. The CDR3 sequence is 15 residues long. CDR3 DNA sequence: TGCGCCAGCAGCTTGGGGACAGGGGAGGCTCAGCCCCAGCATTTT. Protein: CASSLGTGEAQPQHF.

This clone turned up a few times. The same CDR3 can be traced to other DNA sequences in this sample. The rearrangement uses TRBV7-2 and TRBJ2-7, with 7 bases lining up with TRBD1. The CDR3 covers 15 residues. The V gene's germline CDR1 is SGHTA and CDR2 FQGNSA. V lost 2 bases to trimming and J lost 4 bases; unmatched junction nucleotides: 8. CDR3 DNA: TGTGCCAGCAGCTTAAGAACAGGGGCCGATTACGAGCAGTACTTC. It specifies CASSLRTGADYEQYF. The full variable domain, rest sourced from reference TRBV7-2 and TRBJ2-7, is GAGVSQSPSNKVTEKGKDVELRCDPISGHTALYWYRQSLGQGLEFLIYFQGNSAPDKSGLPSDRFSAERTGGSVSTLTIQRTQQEDSAVYLCASSLRTGADYEQYFGPGTRLTVT.

V and J are TRBV30 and TRBJ1-3; a possible D gene is TRBD1 (6 bases). The CDR3 consists of 12 residues. Trimming removed 6 bases from V and 4 bases from J, with 10 bases in between. Germline V gene data show CDR1 as GTSNPN and CDR2 as SVGIG (reference sequence). CDR3 sequence (DNA): TGTGCCTGCAAGGGGGGAGGAAACACCATATATTTT. Protein: CACKGGGNTIYF. Together with reference TRBV30 and TRBJ1-3, the CDR3 gives the full variable domain: SQTIHQWPATLVQPVGSPLSLECTVEGTSNPNLYWYRQAAGRGLQLLFYSVGIGQISSEVPQNLSASRPQDRQFILSSKKLLLSDSGFYLCACKGGGNTIYFGEGSWLTVV.

This clone has a handful of counts. The chain carries TRBV6-5 and TRBJ2-5; no clear D. V shed 2 bases and J shed 4 bases, with 11 bases lying between them. CDR1 is MNHEY, CDR2 SVGAGI, per germline. The CDR3 totals 14 residues. Here the CDR3 reads CASSYSMLVETQYF. The CDR3 DNA follows: TGTGCCAGCAGTTACAGTATGCTCGTAGAGACCCAGTACTTC.

V usage is TRBV18 and J usage is TRBJ2-1; 9 nucleotides line up with TRBD1. CDR1 and CDR2 from the germline V gene are KGHSH and LQKENI. The CDR3 has 17 amino acids. V trimming: 3 bases; J trimming: 5 bases; junction bases outside the gene matches: 11. CDR3 in amino acids: CASSPFLQGARDNEQFF. In DNA form, the CDR3 reads TGTGCCAGCTCACCTTTCCTACAGGGGGCGCGGGACAATGAGCAGTTCTTC.

This clone was recorded a few times. V and J are TRBV11-2 and TRBJ2-3, with TRBD2 matching 10 bases. Germline trimming cut 5 bases from V and 1 base from J; bases unmatched to any gene: 3. Germline values: CDR1 SGHAT, CDR2 FQNNGV. This CDR3 has 15 amino acids. This chain's CDR3 is CASSLGTSGTDTQYF. The CDR3 DNA reads as TGTGCCAGCAGCCTAGGGACTAGCGGCACAGATACGCAGTATTTT.

This clone was found a few times. The V and J genes are TRBV25-1 and TRBJ2-5; 7 bases agree with TRBD2. Trimming at V came to 2 bases and at J to 5 bases, leaving 5 bases not matched to a gene. Germline CDR1 is MGHDK and CDR2 is SYGVNS. The CDR3 extends over 14 amino acids. As DNA, the CDR3 is TGTGCCAGCAGTGAACTGACTAGCAGGGAGACCCAGTACTTC. Translated: CASSELTSRETQYF.

A note on this clone: The same CDR3 also results from other DNA sequences found in this sample. The rearrangement uses TRBV20-1 and TRBJ2-5; weak D call: TRBD2 (6 bases). V was trimmed by 5 bases and J by 5 bases, leaving 6 bases between them. This CDR3 spans 10 amino acids. CDR1 is DFQATT and CDR2 is SNEGSKA in the germline V gene (reference sequence). The DNA of the CDR3 is TGCAGTGCTGCGGGGGAGACCCAGTACTTC. Its translation is CSAAGETQYF.

The J gene is TRBJ1-2, the V gene TRBV7-9; D is undetermined. The CDR3 sequence is 8 residues long. Germline CDR1 and CDR2: SEHNR and FQNEAQ (reference sequence). Trimming removed 10 bases at V and 7 bases at J, with 4 bases between. The CDR3 sequence is CAIFGYTF. The CDR3 DNA is TGTGCCATTTTTGGCTACACCTTC.